The table lists the clone carrying this TCR beta chain with a count of one. The study assigned cohorts using participant-reported clinical history. Sequenced by immunoSEQ multiplex PCR; TCRdb stores in-frame clones only, minus some. This table has 250,000 to 350,000 clones, nearly 90% appearing once. The CDR3 is 15 residues long. Germline CDR1 reads LGHNT; CDR2 reads FRNRAP. The V and J ends lost 6 bases and 4 bases, in that order; junction bases with no gene match: 8. The data were obtained in a study of blood T cell repertoires in COVID-19. Study background: Samples came from the United States, Italy and Spain, spanning acute and convalescent COVID-19. Sample material is recorded as cDNA or gDNA derived from T cells, B-cell-depleted T cells, or PBMCs.

The V call is TRBV12-5, the J call TRBJ2-1; 8 bases line up with TRBD1. Sequencing was done on a sample of PBMCs or T cells enriched from blood (not recorded which). The TCR sequence derives from a woman aged 18-30 years with acute COVID-19. CDR3 protein: CASGDTDRDYNEQFF. The DNA for the CDR3 is TGTGCTAGTGGAGACACGGACAGGGATTACAATGAGCAGTTCTTC. The entire variable domain, with the rest obtained from reference TRBV12-5 and TRBJ2-1, is as follows: DARVTQTPRHKVTEMGQEVTMRCQPILGHNTVFWYRQTMMQGLELLAYFRNRAPLDDSGMPKDRFSAEMPDATLATLKIQPSEPRDSAVYFCASGDTDRDYNEQFFGPGTRLTVL.